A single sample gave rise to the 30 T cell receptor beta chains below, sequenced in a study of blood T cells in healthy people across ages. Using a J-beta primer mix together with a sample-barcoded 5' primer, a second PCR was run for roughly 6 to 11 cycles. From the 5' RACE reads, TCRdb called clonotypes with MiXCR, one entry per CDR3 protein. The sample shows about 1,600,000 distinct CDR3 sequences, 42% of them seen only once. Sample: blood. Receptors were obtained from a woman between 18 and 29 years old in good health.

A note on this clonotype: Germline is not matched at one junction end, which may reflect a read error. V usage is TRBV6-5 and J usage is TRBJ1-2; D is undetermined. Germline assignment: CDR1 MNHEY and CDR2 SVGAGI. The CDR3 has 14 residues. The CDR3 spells CASSDSLGMSGYTF. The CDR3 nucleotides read TGTGCCAGCAGTGACTCGCTGGGTATGAGTGGCTACACCTTC.

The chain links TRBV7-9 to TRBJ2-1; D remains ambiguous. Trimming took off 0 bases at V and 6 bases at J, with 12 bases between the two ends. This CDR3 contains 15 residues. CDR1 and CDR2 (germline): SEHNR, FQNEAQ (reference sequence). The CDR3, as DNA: TGTGCCAGCAGCTTAGCCCAGGACGTGGGCAATGAGCAGTTCTTC. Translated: CASSLAQDVGNEQFF.

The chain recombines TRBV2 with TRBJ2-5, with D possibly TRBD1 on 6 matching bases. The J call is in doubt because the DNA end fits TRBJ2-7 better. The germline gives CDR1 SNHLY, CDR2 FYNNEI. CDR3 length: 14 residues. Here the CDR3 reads CASSDAGASYEQYF. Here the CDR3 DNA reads TGTGCCAGCAGTGACGCAGGGGCGAGCTACGAGCAGTACTTC.

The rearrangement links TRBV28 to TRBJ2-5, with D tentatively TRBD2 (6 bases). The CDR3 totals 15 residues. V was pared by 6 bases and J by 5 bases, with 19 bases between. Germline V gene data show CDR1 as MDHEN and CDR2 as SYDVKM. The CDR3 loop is CASSFRGKAGETQYF. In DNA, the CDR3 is TGTGCCAGCAGCTTCCGGGGAAAGGCGGGGGAGACCCAGTACTTC.

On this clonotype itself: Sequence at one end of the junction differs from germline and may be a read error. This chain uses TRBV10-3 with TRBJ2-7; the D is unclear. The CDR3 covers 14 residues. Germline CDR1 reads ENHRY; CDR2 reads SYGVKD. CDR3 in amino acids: CANSESGSSYEQYF. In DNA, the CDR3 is TGTGCCAACAGTGAGTCTGGCAGCTCCTACGAGCAGTACTTC.

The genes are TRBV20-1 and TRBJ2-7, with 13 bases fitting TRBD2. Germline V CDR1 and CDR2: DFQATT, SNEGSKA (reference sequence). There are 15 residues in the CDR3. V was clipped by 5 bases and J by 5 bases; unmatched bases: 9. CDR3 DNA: TGCAGTGCTCGACCGGGACTAGCGGGAATCCACGAGCAGTACTTC. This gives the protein CSARPGLAGIHEQYF.

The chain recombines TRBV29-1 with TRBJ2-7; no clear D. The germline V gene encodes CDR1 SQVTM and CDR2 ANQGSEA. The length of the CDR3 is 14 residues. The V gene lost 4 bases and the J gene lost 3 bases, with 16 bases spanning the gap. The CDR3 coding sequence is TGCAGCGTTGGCCCGCCGTCAATTTTCTACGAGCAGTACTTC. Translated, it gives CSVGPPSIFYEQYF.

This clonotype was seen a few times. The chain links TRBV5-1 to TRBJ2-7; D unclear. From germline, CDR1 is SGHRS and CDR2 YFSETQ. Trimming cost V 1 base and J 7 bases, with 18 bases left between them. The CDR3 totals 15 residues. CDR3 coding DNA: TGCGCCAGCAGCTTGCGGATGGCCACCACTGGGGAGCAGTACTTC. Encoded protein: CASSLRMATTGEQYF.

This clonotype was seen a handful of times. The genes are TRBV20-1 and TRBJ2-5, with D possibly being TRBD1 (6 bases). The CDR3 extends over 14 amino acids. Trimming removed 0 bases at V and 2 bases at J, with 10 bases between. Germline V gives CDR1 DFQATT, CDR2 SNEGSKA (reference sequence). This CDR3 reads CSARDMGAQETQYF. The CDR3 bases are TGCAGTGCTAGAGATATGGGGGCGCAAGAGACCCAGTACTTC.

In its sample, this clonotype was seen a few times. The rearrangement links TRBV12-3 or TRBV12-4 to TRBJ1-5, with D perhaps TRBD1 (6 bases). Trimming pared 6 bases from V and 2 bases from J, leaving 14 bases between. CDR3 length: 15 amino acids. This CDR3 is CASSNRVSGNQPQHF. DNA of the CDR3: TGTGCCAGCAGCAACAGGGTTTCGGGCAATCAGCCCCAGCATTTT.

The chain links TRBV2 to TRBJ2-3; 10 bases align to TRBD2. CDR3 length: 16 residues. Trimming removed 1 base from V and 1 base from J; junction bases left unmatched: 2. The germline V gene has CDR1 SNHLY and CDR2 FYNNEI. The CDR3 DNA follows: TGTGCCAGCAGTGAAGTTGGGACTAGCGGCACAGATACGCAGTATTTT. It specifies CASSEVGTSGTDTQYF.

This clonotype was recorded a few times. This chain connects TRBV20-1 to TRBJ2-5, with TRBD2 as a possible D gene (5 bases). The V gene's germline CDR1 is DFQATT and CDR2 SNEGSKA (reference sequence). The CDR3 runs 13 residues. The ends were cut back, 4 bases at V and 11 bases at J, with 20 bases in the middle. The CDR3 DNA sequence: TGCAGTGCTACCACCCTCCCCCGGGAAGAGCAGTACTTC. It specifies CSATTLPREEQYF.

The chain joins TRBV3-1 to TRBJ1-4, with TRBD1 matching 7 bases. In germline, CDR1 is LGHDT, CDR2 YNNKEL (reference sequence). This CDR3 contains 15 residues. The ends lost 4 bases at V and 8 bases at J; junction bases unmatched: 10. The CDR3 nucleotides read TGTGCCAGCAGCCCGAGGCAGGGGGGAACGGAAAAACTGTTTTTT. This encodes CASSPRQGGTEKLFF. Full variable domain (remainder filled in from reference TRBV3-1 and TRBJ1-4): DTAVSQTPKYLVTQMGNDKSIKCEQNLGHDTMYWYKQDSKKFLKIMFSYNNKELIINETVPNRFSPKSPDKAHLNLHINSLELGDSAVYFCASSPRQGGTEKLFFGSGTQLSVL.

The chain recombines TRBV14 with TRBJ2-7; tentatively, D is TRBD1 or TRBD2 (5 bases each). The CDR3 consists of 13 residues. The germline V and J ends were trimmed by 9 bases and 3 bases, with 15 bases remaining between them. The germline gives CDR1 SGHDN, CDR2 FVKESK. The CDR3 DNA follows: TGTGCCAGTAACGACGGGGCGAGCTACGAGCAGTACTTC. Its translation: CASNDGASYEQYF. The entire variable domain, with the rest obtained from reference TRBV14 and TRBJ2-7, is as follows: EAGVTQFPSHSVIEKGQTVTLRCDPISGHDNLYWYRRVMGKEIKFLLHFVKESKQDESGMPNNRFLAERTGGTYSTLKVQPAELEDSGVYFCASNDGASYEQYFGPGTRLTVT.

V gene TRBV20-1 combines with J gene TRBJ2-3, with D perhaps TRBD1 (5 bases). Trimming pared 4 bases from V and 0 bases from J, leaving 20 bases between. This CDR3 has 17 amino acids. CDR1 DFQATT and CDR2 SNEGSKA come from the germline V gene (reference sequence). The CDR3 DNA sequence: TGCAGTGCTATCCCCTTCGGTTATAGGGGAAGCACAGATACGCAGTATTTT. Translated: CSAIPFGYRGSTDTQYF.

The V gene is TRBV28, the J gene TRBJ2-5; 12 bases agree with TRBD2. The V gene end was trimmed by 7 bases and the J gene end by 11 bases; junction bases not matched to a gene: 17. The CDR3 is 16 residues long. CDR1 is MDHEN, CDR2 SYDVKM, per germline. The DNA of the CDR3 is TGTGCCAGCATTGGCCCTAGCGGGGGGGCCGCCAATGAGCAGTACTTC. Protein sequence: CASIGPSGGAANEQYF.

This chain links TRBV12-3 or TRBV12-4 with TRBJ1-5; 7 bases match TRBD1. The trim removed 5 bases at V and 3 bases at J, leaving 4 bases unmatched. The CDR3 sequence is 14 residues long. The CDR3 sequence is CASSVQGYNQPQHF. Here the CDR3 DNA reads TGTGCCAGCAGTGTACAGGGGTACAATCAGCCCCAGCATTTT.

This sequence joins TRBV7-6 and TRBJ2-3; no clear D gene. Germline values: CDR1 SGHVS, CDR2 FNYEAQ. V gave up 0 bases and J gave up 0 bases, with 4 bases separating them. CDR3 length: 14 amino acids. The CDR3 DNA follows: TGTGCCAGCAGCTTAGCCTACAGCACAGATACGCAGTATTTT. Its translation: CASSLAYSTDTQYF. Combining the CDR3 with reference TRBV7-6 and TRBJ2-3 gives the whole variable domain GAGVSQSPRYKVTKRGQDVALRCDPISGHVSLYWYRQALGQGPEFLTYFNYEAQQDKSGLPNDRFSAERPEGSISTLTIQRTEQRDSAMYRCASSLAYSTDTQYFGPGTRLTVL.

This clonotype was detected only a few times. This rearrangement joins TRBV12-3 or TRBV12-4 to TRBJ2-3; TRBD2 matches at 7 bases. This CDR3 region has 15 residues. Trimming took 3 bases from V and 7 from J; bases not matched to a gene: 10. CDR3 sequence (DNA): TGTGCCAGCAGTTTTTGGGGAGGGGTAGATAATACGCAGTATTTT. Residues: CASSFWGGVDNTQYF.

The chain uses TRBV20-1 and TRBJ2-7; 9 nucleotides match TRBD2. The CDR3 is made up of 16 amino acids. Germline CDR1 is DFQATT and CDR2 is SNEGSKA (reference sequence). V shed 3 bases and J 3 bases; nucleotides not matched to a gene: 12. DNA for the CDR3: TGCAGTGCTAGTGGCGGGGGGGCTTTGGAGTTCTACGAGCAGTACTTC. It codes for CSASGGGALEFYEQYF.

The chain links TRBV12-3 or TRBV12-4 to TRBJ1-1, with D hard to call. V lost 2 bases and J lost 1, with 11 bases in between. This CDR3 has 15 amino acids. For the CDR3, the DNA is TGTGCCAGCAGTTTATCGGCCGCGGGGAACACTGAAGCTTTCTTT. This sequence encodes CASSLSAAGNTEAFF.

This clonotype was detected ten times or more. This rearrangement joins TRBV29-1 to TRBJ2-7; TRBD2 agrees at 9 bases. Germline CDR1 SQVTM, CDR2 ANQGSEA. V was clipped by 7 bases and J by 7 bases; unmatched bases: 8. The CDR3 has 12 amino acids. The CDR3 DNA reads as TGCAGCGCCGACGGTAGCGGGAGAGAGCAGTACTTC. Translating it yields CSADGSGREQYF.

For the CDR3, the DNA is TGCGCCAGCAGCTTGGCCCCGGACAGGGAAACAGATACGCAGTATTTT. Translated, it gives CASSLAPDRETDTQYF. V is TRBV5-1 and J is TRBJ2-3; TRBD1 matches at 8 bases. The germline gives CDR1 SGHRS, CDR2 YFSETQ. The CDR3 is 16 amino acids. The V and J ends lost 0 bases and 3 bases, in that order; junction bases with no gene match: 6.

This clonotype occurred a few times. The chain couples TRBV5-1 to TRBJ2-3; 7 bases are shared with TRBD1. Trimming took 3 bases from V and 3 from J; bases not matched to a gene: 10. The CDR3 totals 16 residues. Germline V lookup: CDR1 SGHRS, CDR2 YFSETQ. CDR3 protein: CASSSWTGSTTDTQYF. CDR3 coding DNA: TGCGCCAGCAGCTCGTGGACAGGTAGTACGACAGATACGCAGTATTTT. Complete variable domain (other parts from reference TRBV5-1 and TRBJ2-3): KAGVTQTPRYLIKTRGQQVTLSCSPISGHRSVSWYQQTPGQGLQFLFEYFSETQRNKGNFPGRFSGRQFSNSRSEMNVSTLELGDSALYLCASSSWTGSTTDTQYFGPGTRLTVL.

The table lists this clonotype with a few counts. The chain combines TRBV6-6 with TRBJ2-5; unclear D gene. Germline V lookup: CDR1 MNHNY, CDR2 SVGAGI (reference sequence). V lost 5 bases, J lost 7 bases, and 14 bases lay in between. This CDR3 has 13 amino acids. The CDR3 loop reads CASSDGPLGTQYF. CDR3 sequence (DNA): TGTGCCAGCAGTGACGGTCCTCTCGGGACCCAGTACTTC.

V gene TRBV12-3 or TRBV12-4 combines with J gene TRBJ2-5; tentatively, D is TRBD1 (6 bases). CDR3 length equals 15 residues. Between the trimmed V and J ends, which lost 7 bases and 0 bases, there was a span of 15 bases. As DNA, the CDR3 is TGTGCCAGCAAAGAACGAGGGGGTCACCAAGAGACCCAGTACTTC. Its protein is CASKERGGHQETQYF.

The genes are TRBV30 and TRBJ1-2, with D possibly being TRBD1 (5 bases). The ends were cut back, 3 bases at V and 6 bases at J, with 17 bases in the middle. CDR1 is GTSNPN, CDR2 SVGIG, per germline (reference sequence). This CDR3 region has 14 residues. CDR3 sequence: CAWRGVPEGNGYTF. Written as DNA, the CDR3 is TGTGCCTGGAGAGGGGTGCCTGAGGGAAATGGCTACACCTTC.

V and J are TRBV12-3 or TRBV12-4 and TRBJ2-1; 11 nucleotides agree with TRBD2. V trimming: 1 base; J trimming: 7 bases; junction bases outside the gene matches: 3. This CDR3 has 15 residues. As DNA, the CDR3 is TGTGCCAGCAGTTTAGAACTAGCGGGAGTGAATGAGCAGTTCTTC. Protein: CASSLELAGVNEQFF.

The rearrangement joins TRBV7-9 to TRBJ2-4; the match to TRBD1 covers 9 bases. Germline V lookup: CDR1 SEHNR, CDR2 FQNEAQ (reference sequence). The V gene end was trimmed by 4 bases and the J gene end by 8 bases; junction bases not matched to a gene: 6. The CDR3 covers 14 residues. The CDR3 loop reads CASSSTTGGHIQYF. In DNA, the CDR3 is TGTGCCAGCAGCTCTACGACAGGGGGGCACATTCAGTACTTC.

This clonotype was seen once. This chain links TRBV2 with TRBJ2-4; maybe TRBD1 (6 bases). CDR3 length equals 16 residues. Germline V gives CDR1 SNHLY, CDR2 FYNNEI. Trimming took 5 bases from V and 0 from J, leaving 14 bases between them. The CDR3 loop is CASSSDRQIAKNIQYF. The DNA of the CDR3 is TGTGCCAGCAGTTCTGACAGGCAAATAGCCAAAAACATTCAGTACTTC.